This T cell receptor beta chain appears in the sequencing data of a study of T cell changes during pregnancy in multiple sclerosis (dated by TCRdb to between 2018 and 2021). Context from the whole study: The study examined how the T cell repertoire changed over the course of pregnancy in women with multiple sclerosis.

The method was the immunoSEQ multiplex PCR assay. TCRdb retrieved this table from immuneACCESS and kept in-frame rearrangements only. Not all clones are present; in checked studies, unresolved V genes account for under half, and no reason is known for the remainder. The sample table holds around 40,000 clones, of which around 92% were seen once. Of the sample, 0.78% is held by the ten largest clones. V loses 5 bases of germline sequence and J loses 3 bases, and the interval between the two ends is 6 bases. CDR3 length: 12 amino acids, cysteine to phenylalanine. The kept DNA is CDR3 alone, 36 bases in frame from the first base. Per the germline V gene, SNHLY is the CDR1 and FYNNEI is the CDR2. For this clone: The clone's antigen remains unknown. No qualities accompany the bases; no much larger clone lies one base away.

The TCR comes from a female donor with multiple sclerosis, enrolled in a pregnancy study. The V and J genes are TRBV2 and TRBJ2-3, with no D gene named confidently. This sample comprised CD4+ T cells from peripheral blood mononuclear cells, obtained in the third trimester of pregnancy. The bases are TGTGCCAGCAGTCCGAGGACAGATACGCAGTATTTT. Its translation is CASSPRTDTQYF.